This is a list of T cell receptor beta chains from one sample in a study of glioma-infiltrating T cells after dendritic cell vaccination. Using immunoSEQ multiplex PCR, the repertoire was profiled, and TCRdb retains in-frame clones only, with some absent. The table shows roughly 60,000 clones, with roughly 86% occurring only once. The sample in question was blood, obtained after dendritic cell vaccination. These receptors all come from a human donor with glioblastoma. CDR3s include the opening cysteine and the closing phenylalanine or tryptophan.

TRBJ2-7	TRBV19	CARGDRALTYEQYF
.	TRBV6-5	CASSYSSSGNEQYF
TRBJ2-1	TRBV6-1	CASSFRGGRSEQFF
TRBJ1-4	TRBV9	CASSAAQGSPNEKLFF
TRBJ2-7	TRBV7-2	CASRQTGGSPYEQYF
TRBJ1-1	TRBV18	CASSPREYYTEAFF
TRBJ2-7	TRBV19	CASSTSGTRSSYEQYF
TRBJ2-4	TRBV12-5	CASSPGGQDIQYF
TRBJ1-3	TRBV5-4	CASSLMIPGSSGNTIYF
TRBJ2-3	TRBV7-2	CASSLGTSDTQYF
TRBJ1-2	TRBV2	CASSESTAGGSYTF
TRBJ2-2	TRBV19	CALRGGGPDTGELFF
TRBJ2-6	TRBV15	CATSLTPGSYPNSGANVLTF
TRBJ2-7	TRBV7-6	CASSSSGASEQYF
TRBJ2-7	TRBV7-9	CASSLASGTSDNEQYF
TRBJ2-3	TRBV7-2	CTSSITGTSEADTQYF
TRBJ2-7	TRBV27	CASSSSLEQYF
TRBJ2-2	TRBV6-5	CASRRQGINTGELFF
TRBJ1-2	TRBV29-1	CSVGRQGAYYGYTF
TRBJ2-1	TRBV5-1	CASSYGTGGLGDEQFF
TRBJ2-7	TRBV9	CASSGTGTSGSSYEQYF
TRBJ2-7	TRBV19	CASSLGLGRGSHEQYF
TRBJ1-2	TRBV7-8	CASSLWSPPGSGYTF
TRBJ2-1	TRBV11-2	CASKGTGNFGTYNEQFF
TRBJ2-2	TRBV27	CASSFTGITGELFF
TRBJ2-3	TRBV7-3	CASGTGTSGTDTQYF
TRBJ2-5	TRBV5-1	CASSLQTGEQETQYF
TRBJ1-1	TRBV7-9	CASILGGAGINTEAFF
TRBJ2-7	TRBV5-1	CASSLTSGTGFDEQYF
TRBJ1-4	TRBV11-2	CASSTDRGNEKLFF
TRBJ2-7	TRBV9	CASSVSSGSNYEQYF
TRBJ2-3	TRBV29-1	CSVGTATDTQYF
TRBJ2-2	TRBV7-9	CASFSVGINTGELFF
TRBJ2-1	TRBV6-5	CASSYGLAVYNEQFF
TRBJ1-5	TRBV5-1	CASSLAGVGNQPQHF
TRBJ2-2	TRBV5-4	CASSLDRSFTGELFF
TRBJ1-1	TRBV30	CAWRRDRNTEAFF
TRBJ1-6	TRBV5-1	CASSGTGPNSPLHF
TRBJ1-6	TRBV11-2	CASSLIQGYNSPLHF